Listed below are T cell receptor beta chains from one sample, sequenced in a study of blood T cell repertoires in COVID-19. Using immunoSEQ multiplex PCR, the repertoire was profiled, and TCRdb retains in-frame clones only, with some absent. The table has about 190,000 clones, 80% to 90% seen once. The sample comprised peripheral blood. These receptors were collected from a man younger than 40 with acute or convalescent COVID-19. CDR3s leave out the opening cysteine and the closing phenylalanine or tryptophan. D genes are given only for firm matches.

d_gene: .; v_gene: TRBV18; CDR3aa: ASSSTGYGYT
d_gene: .; v_gene: TRBV18; CDR3aa: ASSKDTGSTEAF
d_gene: TRBD1; v_gene: TRBV19; CDR3aa: ASSMKGTGRASYGYT
d_gene: .; v_gene: TRBV5-1; CDR3aa: ASSLDGYQPQH
d_gene: TRBD1; v_gene: TRBV24-1; CDR3aa: ATSEQDRVSGNTIY
d_gene: .; v_gene: TRBV19; CDR3aa: ASSIVPGNEQF
d_gene: TRBD1; v_gene: TRBV11-3; CDR3aa: ASSILSGTGGRGGYT
d_gene: TRBD1; v_gene: TRBV19; CDR3aa: ASSIAGTGISPLH
d_gene: .; v_gene: TRBV5-1; CDR3aa: ASSTNRANYGYT
d_gene: .; v_gene: TRBV28; CDR3aa: ASSLFDSSNQPQH
d_gene: TRBD2; v_gene: TRBV6-1; CDR3aa: ASSDLREMETQY
d_gene: TRBD1; v_gene: TRBV4-2; CDR3aa: ASSGEVGQGDEKLF
d_gene: TRBD1; v_gene: TRBV4-1; CDR3aa: ASSQGDSQETQY
d_gene: TRBD1; v_gene: TRBV30; CDR3aa: ACRNRGRNYGYT
d_gene: .; v_gene: TRBV9; CDR3aa: ASRPRDNDYNEQF
d_gene: .; v_gene: TRBV27; CDR3aa: ASSKQGPWEQY
d_gene: TRBD2; v_gene: TRBV28; CDR3aa: ASSLQREGQETQY
d_gene: .; v_gene: TRBV3-1/TRBV3-2; CDR3aa: ASSQVYANRDGYT
d_gene: .; v_gene: TRBV30; CDR3aa: AWMNTRRLPYQETQY
d_gene: .; v_gene: TRBV7-8; CDR3aa: ASSLYGGRTEAF
d_gene: .; v_gene: TRBV19; CDR3aa: ASSIQGRSEAF
d_gene: .; v_gene: TRBV29-1; CDR3aa: SDLAHQETQY
d_gene: .; v_gene: TRBV18; CDR3aa: ASSPYLGPNYGYT
d_gene: .; v_gene: TRBV7-2; CDR3aa: ASTTRVNEKLF
d_gene: TRBD1; v_gene: TRBV7-9; CDR3aa: ASSATTGTGEGYT
d_gene: TRBD1; v_gene: TRBV9; CDR3aa: ASSAHRGREETQY
d_gene: .; v_gene: TRBV6-5; CDR3aa: ASSYSGPPLH
d_gene: TRBD2; v_gene: TRBV6-5; CDR3aa: ASSYVGLAGEREQF
d_gene: .; v_gene: TRBV3-1/TRBV3-2; CDR3aa: ASSPFVGGATRWSYEQY
d_gene: .; v_gene: TRBV2; CDR3aa: ASSEKILTGELF
d_gene: .; v_gene: TRBV3-1/TRBV3-2; CDR3aa: ASSQGSSYNSPLH
d_gene: TRBD2; v_gene: TRBV2; CDR3aa: ASLGRVEQY
d_gene: .; v_gene: TRBV5-6; CDR3aa: ASSLPGLGQSYEQY
d_gene: .; v_gene: TRBV28; CDR3aa: ASSLLGADYGYT
d_gene: TRBD1; v_gene: TRBV7-8; CDR3aa: ASSLQGGNTEAF
d_gene: .; v_gene: TRBV4-1; CDR3aa: ASSQQGFATGELF
d_gene: TRBD2; v_gene: TRBV4-1; CDR3aa: ASSLALTAGGIETQY
d_gene: .; v_gene: TRBV10-3; CDR3aa: AISGGPNQPQH
d_gene: .; v_gene: TRBV5-1; CDR3aa: ASSLSGDSGNTIY
d_gene: .; v_gene: TRBV9; CDR3aa: ASSARPGANSPLH